This T cell receptor (beta chain) emerged from a study of cytomegalovirus exposure and HLA in healthy donors (dated by TCRdb to 2016 to 2017). At the level of the whole study: According to a later analysis, one platform produced both the approximately 110 validation repertoires and the 720 or so repertoires of the first cohort. To predict cytomegalovirus infection status, the study brought together high-throughput TCR immunosequencing, statistical association of individual TCRs with disease status, and machine learning. In addition to the first cohort of 650 to 750 subjects, a separate validation cohort of 130 or so different subjects was used. The study aimed to test whether cataloging public T cell receptors could reveal signatures of past pathogen exposure. Study-level results and caveats: While some public TCRs were present in many individuals, most TCR sequences turned up only very rarely across donors. The validation cohort had no HLA typing available for a later analysis, so co-occurrence within that cohort was assessed over all 120 or so repertoires. In both the original and validation cohorts, the classifier was reported to diagnose cytomegalovirus status with high specificity and sensitivity. The authors suggested that the approach could potentially be extended to other disease states and immunological phenotypes. The study gave a list of 150 to 200 TCR beta chains associated with cytomegalovirus. Of the cluster scores, 90% to 95% were above 0 in a later analysis, which found that TCRs clustered in the first cohort also tended to co-occur in the 130 or so validation repertoires. In vitro tests confirmed that three of the cytomegalovirus-associated TCR beta chains recognize cytomegalovirus antigens.

The CDR1 and CDR2 encoded by the germline V gene are MRHNA and SNTAGT. The CDR3 runs 13 residues from the cysteine to the phenylalanine. Only the CDR3 DNA stays, 39 bases, in frame from base 1. The junction shows trimming of 4 bases on V and 0 bases on J, plus 6 bases between the germline ends. As regards this clone: The antigen this receptor binds is unknown. Base qualities were left out, and no much larger clone turns up one base away.

Donors formed part of the validation cohort, which comprised 120 subjects and was distinct from the first cohort of 670 or so subjects. Library preparation used the immunoSEQ multiplex PCR assay. The original methods were these. A statistical classification framework was built to diagnose cytomegalovirus status from the catalog of TCR beta chain sequences. TCRdb mirrors the immuneACCESS table, restricted to in-frame sequences. Some clones are absent from its copies; in checked studies, under half trace to an unresolved V gene, and the reason for the others is unknown. That table is the source of V, J and clone size, and D and trimming were worked out from the DNA. This sample holds some 110,000 clones; around 89% were observed only once. The leading ten clones occupy approximately 2% of the sample.

This sequence originates from a man between 18 and 35 years old in good health and CMV-seronegative. This chain joins TRBV6-4 to TRBJ1-1, with no reliable assignment of the D segment. The material sequenced was PBMCs. The CDR3 is CASSVDLNTEAFF. The DNA reads TGTGCCAGCAGTGTCGACTTGAACACTGAAGCTTTCTTT.